Here is one T cell receptor beta chain with its context. Only in-frame clones appear in the TCRdb table, and some are missing; sequencing was by immunoSEQ multiplex PCR. Of roughly 130,000 clones in the sample, 94% were seen once. CDR3 length equals 16 residues. CDR1 SGHVS and CDR2 FNYEAQ come from the germline V gene. After removal of 5 bases from V and 1 base from J, the junction contained 4 bases not matched to a gene. The data are from a study of T cell responses to AZD1222 COVID-19 vaccine. The V gene is TRBV7-6, the J gene TRBJ2-7; 14 nucleotides line up with TRBD2. This receptor was obtained from an adult in good health. The sample here was peripheral blood, taken on day 0 of AZD1222 vaccination. The CDR3 loop is CASSRGLAGGSYEQYF. CDR3 nucleotides: TGTGCCAGCAGCCGCGGACTAGCGGGAGGTTCCTACGAGCAGTACTTC.